The 14 T cell receptor beta chains below come from one sample, sequenced in a study of blood T cell repertoires in COVID-19. Here immunoSEQ multiplex PCR was the method, and the copy in TCRdb shows in-frame clones only, minus some. The sample gives roughly 150,000 clones, less than 85% of which show up once; roughly a tenth is in the top ten. Sequencing input: peripheral blood. The receptors derive from a woman older than 75 with active or convalescent COVID-19.

The chain couples TRBV7-6 to TRBJ1-6; no firm D call. Germline CDR1 reads SGHVS; CDR2 reads FNYEAQ. V lost 4 bases to trimming and J lost 6 bases, with 13 bases between them. This CDR3 has 15 residues. The CDR3 sequence: CASSSHRLTNSPLHF. The CDR3 DNA reads TGTGCCAGCAGCTCCCACCGACTGACTAATTCACCCCTCCACTTT.

The chain has TRBV4-1 and TRBJ1-6; 7 bases align to TRBD1. Germline CDR1 and CDR2: MGHRA and YSYEKL. The CDR3 contains 15 residues. Trimming removed 3 bases from V and 7 bases from J; junction bases left unmatched: 6. CDR3 bases: TGCGCCAGCAGCCAGAGGACAGGCAACAATTCACCCCTCCACTTT. This gives the protein CASSQRTGNNSPLHF.

This clone was detected a few times. The rearrangement links TRBV3-1 (or the pseudogene TRBV3-2) to TRBJ2-4; 10 bases map to TRBD2. With V trimmed by 4 bases and J by 6 bases, 9 bases remained unmatched. From germline, CDR1 is LGHDT and CDR2 YNNKEL (reference sequence). The CDR3 sequence is 16 residues long. CDR3 amino acids: CASSRTAGGPGNIQYF. The CDR3 nucleotides are TGTGCCAGCAGCCGGACAGCGGGAGGGCCGGGAAACATTCAGTACTTC.

The J gene is TRBJ1-1, the V gene TRBV5-8, with TRBD1 matching 7 bases. Germline-derived CDR1 and CDR2 are SGHTS and YDEGEE. CDR3 length: 14 amino acids. Trimming cost V 4 bases and J 1 base; bases outside gene matches: 4. CDR3 residues: CASSAGQANTEAFF. As DNA, the CDR3 is TGTGCCAGCAGCGCTGGACAGGCGAACACTGAAGCTTTCTTT. Combining the CDR3 with reference TRBV5-8 and TRBJ1-1 gives the whole variable domain EAGVTQSPTHLIKTRGQQATLRCSPISGHTSVYWYQQALGLGLQFLLWYDEGEERNRGNFPPRFSGRQFPNYSSELNVNALELEDSALYLCASSAGQANTEAFFGQGTRLTVV.

This clone has only a few counts. The gene calls are TRBV19 and TRBJ2-7; 11 bases agree with TRBD2. Germline V gene lookup returns CDR1 LNHDA and CDR2 SQIVND (reference sequence). The CDR3 is 18 residues long. After removal of 4 bases from V and 1 base from J, the junction contained 12 bases not matched to a gene. The DNA of the CDR3 is TGTGCCAGTAGTACCCCGACTAGCGGGAACCGTCAATCCTACGAGCAGTACTTC. Encoded protein: CASSTPTSGNRQSYEQYF.

The CDR3 sequence: CASSQNPSGMSTDTQYF. CDR3 nucleotides: TGTGCCAGCAGCCAGAACCCTAGCGGAATGAGCACAGATACGCAGTATTTT. The chain joins TRBV14 to TRBJ2-3, with 7 bases that match TRBD2. Germline V lookup: CDR1 SGHDN, CDR2 FVKESK. The CDR3 consists of 17 residues. The V gene end was trimmed by 3 bases and the J gene end by 0 bases; junction bases not matched to a gene: 9.

This clone was detected only once. The chain combines TRBV7-9 with TRBJ1-4; TRBD1 aligns across 7 bases. The ends lost 6 bases at V and 7 bases at J; junction bases unmatched: 11. This CDR3 spans 15 amino acids. Germline CDR1 and CDR2: SEHNR and FQNEAQ (reference sequence). DNA for the CDR3: TGTGCCAGCAGTTCGATTACAGGGGTACGTGAAAAACTGTTTTTT. Protein: CASSSITGVREKLFF.

This chain uses TRBV28 with TRBJ1-5; D unresolved. Trimming took off 6 bases at V and 0 bases at J, with 9 bases between the two ends. The CDR3 runs 14 residues. Germline V gene data show CDR1 as MDHEN and CDR2 as SYDVKM. The CDR3 region is CASRRRDSNQPQHF. CDR3 coding DNA: TGTGCCAGCAGGCGACGGGATAGCAATCAGCCCCAGCATTTT. Looking up the rest from reference TRBV28 and TRBJ1-5 gives the full variable domain: DVKVTQSSRYLVKRTGEKVFLECVQDMDHENMFWYRQDPGLGLRLIYFSYDVKMKEKGDIPEGYSVSREKKERFSLILESASTNQTSMYLCASRRRDSNQPQHFGDGTRLSIL.

V is TRBV28 and J is TRBJ2-1, with 8 bases fitting TRBD1. The germline V gene has CDR1 MDHEN and CDR2 SYDVKM. The junction had 18 bases not matched to a gene; V was cut back by 8 bases and J by 9 bases. This CDR3 spans 16 amino acids. CDR3 region: CASSPLPGQDSGEQFF. The CDR3 nucleotides read TGTGCCAGCTCCCCCTTACCGGGACAGGATTCAGGTGAGCAGTTCTTC. The variable domain in full, completed from reference TRBV28 and TRBJ2-1, reads DVKVTQSSRYLVKRTGEKVFLECVQDMDHENMFWYRQDPGLGLRLIYFSYDVKMKEKGDIPEGYSVSREKKERFSLILESASTNQTSMYLCASSPLPGQDSGEQFFGPGTRLTVL.

This chain connects TRBV4-2 to TRBJ2-3, with 8 bases lining up with TRBD2. The CDR3 is 15 amino acids. V was pared by 1 base and J by 1 base, with 1 base of the junction left unmatched. Germline V gene data show CDR1 as LGHNA and CDR2 as YNFKEQ. The CDR3 bases are TGTGCCAGCAGCCAAGCAGCGGGGGGCACAGATACGCAGTATTTT. Its protein product is CASSQAAGGTDTQYF.

The chain combines TRBV10-3 with TRBJ2-3, with a tentative D call TRBD2 (6 bases). Trimming removed 5 bases at V and 4 bases at J, with 16 bases between. The germline gives CDR1 ENHRY, CDR2 SYGVKD. The CDR3 loop spans 15 amino acids. CDR3 nucleotides: TGTGCCATCAGTAGGTCGGCGGGACTCCCAGATACGCAGTATTTT. It yields the protein CAISRSAGLPDTQYF.

The chain recombines TRBV19 with TRBJ2-5, with 9 bases lining up with TRBD2. Germline CDR1 and CDR2: LNHDA and SQIVND (reference sequence). The CDR3 contains 16 residues. Trimming cost V 6 bases and J 0 bases; bases outside gene matches: 8. The CDR3 reads CASRPSGTWYQETQYF. CDR3 coding DNA: TGTGCCAGTAGGCCTAGCGGGACTTGGTACCAAGAGACCCAGTACTTC.

The rearrangement joins TRBV19 to TRBJ1-5, with a tentative D call TRBD1 (6 bases). The germline V gene has CDR1 LNHDA and CDR2 SQIVND (reference sequence). The V gene lost 5 bases and the J gene lost 6 bases, with 17 bases spanning the gap. This CDR3 has 15 amino acids. The CDR3 DNA is TGTGCCAGTAGTCTCCCCCCAGGGGTTGGTCAGCCCCAGCATTTT. It codes for CASSLPPGVGQPQHF.

This chain joins TRBV6-5 and TRBJ1-1; D is uncertain. Trimming removed 5 bases from V and 6 bases from J, with 13 bases in between. Germline assignment: CDR1 MNHEY and CDR2 SVGAGI. The CDR3 has 13 residues. The CDR3 nucleotides read TGTGCCAGCAGTACCCCTGGCGGGCCTGAAGCTTTCTTT. It is translated as CASSTPGGPEAFF.